This TCR beta chain was retrieved from a study of CD8+ T cells in alopecia areata. CDR1 and CDR2 from the germline V gene are MNHNS and SASEGT. The CDR3 contains 14 residues. Unmatched junction bases numbered 3, after V lost 4 bases and J lost 2 bases. cDNA prepared by RNA extraction and subsequent reverse transcription served as the template for sequencing. TCRdb's table, derived via immunoSEQ multiplex PCR, lists solely in-frame clones and lacks some. Of approximately 99,000 clones listed, under 60% are singletons. This clone was seen a handful of times. The receptor's source is a human donor with alopecia areata. The rearrangement joins TRBV6-1 to TRBJ2-7; 9 bases match TRBD1. The sequenced material came from NKG2D-low CD8+ T cells sorted from blood. The CDR3 sequence is CASSAGTGPYEQYF. The CDR3 DNA sequence: TGTGCCAGCAGTGCCGGGACAGGGCCCTACGAGCAGTACTTC.